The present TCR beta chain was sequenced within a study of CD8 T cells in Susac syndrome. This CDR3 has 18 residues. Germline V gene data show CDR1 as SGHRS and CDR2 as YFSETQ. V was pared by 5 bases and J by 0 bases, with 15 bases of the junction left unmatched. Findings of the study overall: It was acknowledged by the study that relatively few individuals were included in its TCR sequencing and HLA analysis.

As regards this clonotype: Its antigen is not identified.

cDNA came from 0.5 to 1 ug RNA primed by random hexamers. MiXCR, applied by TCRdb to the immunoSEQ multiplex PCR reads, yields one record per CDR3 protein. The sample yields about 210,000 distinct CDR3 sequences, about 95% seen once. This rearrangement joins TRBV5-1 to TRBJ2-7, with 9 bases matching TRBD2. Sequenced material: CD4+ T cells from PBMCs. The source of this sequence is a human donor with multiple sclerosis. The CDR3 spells CASRSLGVAGVSSYEQYF. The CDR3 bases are TGCGCCAGCAGATCCTTGGGAGTAGCGGGAGTCTCCTCCTACGAGCAGTACTTC.